This passage covers 17 T cell receptor beta chains from one sample sequenced in a study of blood T cells in healthy people across ages. Combining a sample-barcoded 5' primer with a J-beta primer mix, a second PCR ran for roughly 7 to 12 cycles. Each CDR3 protein is one row after TCRdb ran MiXCR on the 5' RACE reads. The sample carries about 970,000 distinct CDR3 sequences, roughly 50% recorded once. The sample taken for sequencing was blood. These receptors were obtained from a woman aged 55 to 70 in good health.

This clonotype came up a few times. This sequence joins TRBV12-3 or TRBV12-4 and TRBJ2-7; D is ambiguous. The V gene lost 5 bases and the J gene lost 2 bases, with 10 bases spanning the gap. The CDR3 has 13 residues. CDR3 in DNA: TGTGCCAGCAGTCCCAGCCTAGCCTACGAGCAGTACTTC. Translated, it gives CASSPSLAYEQYF.

CDR3 coding DNA: TGCAGTGCTAGAGGGATGTTTCGGGAGCTGTTTTTT. Translation gives CSARGMFRELFF. The chain carries TRBV20-1 and TRBJ2-2; D call uncertain. V was shortened by 1 base and J by 9 bases, with 9 bases between the two germline ends. This CDR3 comprises 12 residues. Germline V gives CDR1 DFQATT, CDR2 SNEGSKA (reference sequence).

The chain carries TRBV2 and TRBJ2-7; TRBD1 or TRBD2 may be the D gene (5 bases each). CDR1 is SNHLY, CDR2 FYNNEI, per germline. The CDR3 is 15 residues long. V lost 2 bases to trimming and J lost 6 bases, with 17 bases between them. The CDR3 DNA sequence: TGTGCCAGCAGTGAACGGGACGCCCACCGGTCCGAGCAGTACTTC. This encodes CASSERDAHRSEQYF.

The J gene is TRBJ2-7, the V gene TRBV7-8; D is uncertain. This CDR3 has 15 amino acids. Germline V gene sequence: CDR1 SGHVS, CDR2 FQNEAQ. The germline V and J ends were trimmed by 0 bases and 4 bases, with 13 bases remaining between them. Here the CDR3 DNA reads TGTGCCAGCAGCTTAGCATTTGGGGTAGGGTACGAGCAGTACTTC. This encodes CASSLAFGVGYEQYF.

V gene TRBV11-2 combines with J gene TRBJ2-5; 7 nucleotides match TRBD1. There are 17 residues in the CDR3. Per germline, CDR1 SGHAT and CDR2 FQNNGV. J was trimmed by 2 bases and V by 2 bases; bases with no gene match: 11. CDR3 bases: TGTGCCAGCAGCTTAAACCCGGGACAGATTTGGCAAGAGACCCAGTACTTC. The encoded protein is CASSLNPGQIWQETQYF.

The chain recombines TRBV5-1 with TRBJ2-5, with unresolved D. Germline V gene data show CDR1 as SGHRS and CDR2 as YFSETQ. The V gene lost 1 base and the J gene lost 4 bases, with 11 bases spanning the gap. CDR3 size: 14 residues. This CDR3 is CASSLFGLRETQYF. CDR3 DNA sequence: TGCGCCAGCAGCTTGTTCGGGCTCCGAGAGACCCAGTACTTC.

The chain joins TRBV7-9 to TRBJ1-1; D is perhaps TRBD1 (5 bases). Trimming left V 4 bases short and J 9 bases short, with 12 bases between. The CDR3 has 12 amino acids. The germline V gene has CDR1 SEHNR and CDR2 FQNEAQ (reference sequence). The CDR3 reads CASSYTDKQAFF. CDR3 coding DNA: TGTGCCAGCAGCTACACGGACAAACAAGCTTTCTTT.

This rearrangement joins TRBV29-1 to TRBJ2-3, with TRBD2 matching over 7 bases. CDR1 and CDR2 from the germline V gene are SQVTM and ANQGSEA. V lost 4 bases and J lost 3; bases outside the gene matches: 16. This CDR3 is built from 17 residues. DNA for the CDR3: TGCAGCGTTGCCACACCAAGAGTAGCGGGCGGAACAGATACGCAGTATTTT. This encodes CSVATPRVAGGTDTQYF.

This chain joins TRBV20-1 and TRBJ2-5; 7 bases align to TRBD2. The V and J ends lost 6 bases and 0 bases, in that order; junction bases with no gene match: 4. The CDR3 is 13 amino acids. Germline values: CDR1 DFQATT, CDR2 SNEGSKA (reference sequence). The CDR3 sequence is CSADSGYQETQYF. Here the CDR3 DNA reads TGCAGTGCGGATAGCGGGTACCAAGAGACCCAGTACTTC.

This sequence joins TRBV7-2 and TRBJ2-7; D ambiguous. Trimming removed 4 bases at V and 2 bases at J, with 12 bases between. CDR1 and CDR2 (germline): SGHTA, FQGNSA. The CDR3 covers 14 residues. This chain's CDR3 is CASSSTWRTYEQYF. The CDR3 DNA is TGTGCCAGCAGCTCCACCTGGCGGACCTACGAGCAGTACTTC.

The CDR3 coding sequence is TGTGCCAGCAGTTTATCGATGCGGGAGATGGGGTACATTCAGTACTTC. It specifies CASSLSMREMGYIQYF. The chain joins TRBV27 to TRBJ2-4; 7 bases agree with TRBD2. CDR1 MNHEY and CDR2 SMNVEV come from the germline V gene (reference sequence). CDR3 length equals 16 residues. V trimming: 0 bases; J trimming: 8 bases; junction bases outside the gene matches: 10.

This clonotype was counted a few times. V gene TRBV4-2 combines with J gene TRBJ2-1; TRBD2 might be the D (5 bases). The CDR3 covers 17 residues. The V gene's germline CDR1 is LGHNA and CDR2 YNFKEQ. Trimming cost V 4 bases and J 0 bases, with 16 bases left between them. The CDR3 reads CASSRRTLADSYNEQFF. In nucleotides, the CDR3 is TGTGCCAGCAGCCGTAGGACCCTAGCTGACTCCTACAATGAGCAGTTCTTC.

The J gene is TRBJ2-3, the V gene TRBV27; D unclear. V shed 2 bases and J shed 0 bases, with 9 bases lying between them. Germline V gives CDR1 MNHEY, CDR2 SMNVEV (reference sequence). The CDR3 sequence is 15 residues long. The CDR3 reads CASSLGSSSTDTQYF. CDR3 DNA: TGTGCCAGCAGTTTAGGCAGTTCTAGCACAGATACGCAGTATTTT.

This clonotype was observed a single time. The chain couples TRBV7-2 to TRBJ1-1, with no clear D. There are 13 residues in the CDR3. CDR1 and CDR2 (germline): SGHTA, FQGNSA. With 5 bases removed from V and 7 bases from J, the gap between germline ends came to 14 bases. The CDR3 loop reads CASSTNPPSEAFF. CDR3 DNA: TGTGCCAGCAGCACAAACCCACCAAGTGAAGCTTTCTTT.

This clonotype showed up just a few times. The chain is built from TRBV25-1 and TRBJ1-2; D gene ambiguous. V was cut by 1 base and J by 8 bases, with 20 bases left in between. The CDR3 length is 16 residues. From germline, CDR1 is MGHDK and CDR2 SYGVNS. In DNA form, the CDR3 reads TGTGCCAGCAGTGAATTCGGGAGCGGACGGGCCTCGGGCTACACCTTC. Protein: CASSEFGSGRASGYTF.

This clonotype was seen a few times. V is TRBV28 and J is TRBJ2-1, with a weak D call TRBD1 (6 bases). The germline gives CDR1 MDHEN, CDR2 SYDVKM. This CDR3 spans 16 amino acids. V lost 1 base to trimming and J lost 7 bases, with 17 bases between them. CDR3: CASSLFSTGYRNEQFF. CDR3 sequence (DNA): TGTGCCAGCAGTTTATTTTCAACAGGGTACAGGAATGAGCAGTTCTTC.

The chain uses TRBV5-6 and TRBJ2-7; possibly TRBD1 for D (5 bases). V shed 4 bases and J shed 4 bases, with 9 bases lying between them. CDR1 SGHDT and CDR2 YYEEEE come from the germline V gene. The CDR3 is 12 amino acids. The DNA for the CDR3 is TGTGCCAGCAGCGACAGAAAATACGAGCAGTACTTC. Its protein is CASSDRKYEQYF.